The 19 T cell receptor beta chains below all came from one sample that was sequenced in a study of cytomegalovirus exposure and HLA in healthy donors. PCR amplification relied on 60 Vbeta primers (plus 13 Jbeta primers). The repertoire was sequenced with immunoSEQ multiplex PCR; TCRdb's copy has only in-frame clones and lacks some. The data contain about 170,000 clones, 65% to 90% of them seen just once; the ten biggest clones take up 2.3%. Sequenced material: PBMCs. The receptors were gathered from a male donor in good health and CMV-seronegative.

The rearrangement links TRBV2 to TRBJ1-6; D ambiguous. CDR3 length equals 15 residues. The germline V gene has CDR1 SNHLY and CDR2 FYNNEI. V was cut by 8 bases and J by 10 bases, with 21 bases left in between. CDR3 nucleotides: TGTGCCAGCGTCCGTTTAGCCTTCGGAGGGTCACCCCTCCACTTT. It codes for CASVRLAFGGSPLHF.

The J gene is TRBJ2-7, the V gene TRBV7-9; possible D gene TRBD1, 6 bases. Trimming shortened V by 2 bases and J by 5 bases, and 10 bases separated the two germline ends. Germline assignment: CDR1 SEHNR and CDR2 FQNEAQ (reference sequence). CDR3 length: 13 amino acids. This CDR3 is CASSLIQGDEQYF. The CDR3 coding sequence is TGTGCCAGCAGCTTAATACAGGGAGACGAGCAGTACTTC.

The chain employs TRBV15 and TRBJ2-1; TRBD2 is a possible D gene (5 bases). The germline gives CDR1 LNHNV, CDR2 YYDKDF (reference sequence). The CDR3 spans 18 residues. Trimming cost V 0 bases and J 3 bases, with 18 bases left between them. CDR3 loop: CATSRDIWGAKNYNEQFF. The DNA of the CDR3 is TGTGCCACCAGCAGAGATATTTGGGGAGCTAAAAACTACAATGAGCAGTTCTTC.

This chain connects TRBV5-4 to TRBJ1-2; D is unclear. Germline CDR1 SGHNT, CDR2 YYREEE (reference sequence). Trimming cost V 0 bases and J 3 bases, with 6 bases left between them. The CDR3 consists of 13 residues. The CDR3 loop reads CASSLASYYGYTF. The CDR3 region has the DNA TGTGCCAGCAGCTTGGCGAGCTACTATGGCTACACCTTC. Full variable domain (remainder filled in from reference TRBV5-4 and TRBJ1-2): ETGVTQSPTHLIKTRGQQVTLRCSSQSGHNTVSWYQQALGQGPQFIFQYYREEENGRGNFPPRFSGLQFPNYSSELNVNALELDDSALYLCASSLASYYGYTFGSGTRLTVV.

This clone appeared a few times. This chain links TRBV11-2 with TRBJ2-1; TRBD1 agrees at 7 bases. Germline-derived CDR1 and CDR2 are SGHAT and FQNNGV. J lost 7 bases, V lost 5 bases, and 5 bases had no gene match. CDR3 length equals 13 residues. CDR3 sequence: CASSGRQGNEQFF. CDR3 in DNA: TGTGCCAGCAGCGGGCGACAGGGAAATGAGCAGTTCTTC.

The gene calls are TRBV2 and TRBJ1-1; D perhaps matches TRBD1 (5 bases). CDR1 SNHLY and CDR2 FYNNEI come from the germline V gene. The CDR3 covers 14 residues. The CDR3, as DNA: TGTGTCGCGTGGGGCAATTGGATGAACACTGAAGCTTTCTTT. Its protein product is CVAWGNWMNTEAFF.

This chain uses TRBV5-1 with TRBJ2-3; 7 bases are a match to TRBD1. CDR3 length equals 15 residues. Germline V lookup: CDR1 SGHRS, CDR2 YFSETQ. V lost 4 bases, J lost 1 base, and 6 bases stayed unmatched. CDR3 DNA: TGCGCCAGCAGCCCCGAGGACAGGCGCACAGATACGCAGTATTTT. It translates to CASSPEDRRTDTQYF.

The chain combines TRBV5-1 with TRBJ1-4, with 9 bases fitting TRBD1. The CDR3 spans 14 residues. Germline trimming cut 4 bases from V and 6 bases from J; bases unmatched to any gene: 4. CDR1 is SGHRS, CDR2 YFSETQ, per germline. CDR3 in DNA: TGCGCCAGCAGCCCGACAGGGGGGTATGAAAAACTGTTTTTT. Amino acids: CASSPTGGYEKLFF.

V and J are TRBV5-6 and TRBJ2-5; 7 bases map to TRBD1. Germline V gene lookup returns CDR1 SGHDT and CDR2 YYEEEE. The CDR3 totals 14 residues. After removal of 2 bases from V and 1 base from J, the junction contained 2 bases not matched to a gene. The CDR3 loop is CASSFRGSQETQYF. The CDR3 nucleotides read TGTGCCAGCAGCTTCAGGGGGTCCCAAGAGACCCAGTACTTC.

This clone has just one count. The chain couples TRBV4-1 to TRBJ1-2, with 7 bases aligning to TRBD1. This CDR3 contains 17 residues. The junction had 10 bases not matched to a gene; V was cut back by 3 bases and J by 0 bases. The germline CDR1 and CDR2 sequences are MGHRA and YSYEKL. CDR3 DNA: TGCGCCAGCAGCCACGTTGTCGGGACAGTTGCTAACTATGGCTACACCTTC. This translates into CASSHVVGTVANYGYTF.

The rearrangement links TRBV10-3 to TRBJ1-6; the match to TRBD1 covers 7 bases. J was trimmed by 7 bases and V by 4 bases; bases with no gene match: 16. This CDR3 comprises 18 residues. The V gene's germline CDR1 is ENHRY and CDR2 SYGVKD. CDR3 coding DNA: TGTGCCATCAGTGCCGGGACAGCTGGCCTCGGGACCAATTCACCCCTCCACTTT. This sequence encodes CAISAGTAGLGTNSPLHF.

CDR3 region: CASSSQGVSTEAFF. In DNA, the CDR3 is TGTGCCAGTAGTTCTCAGGGGGTTAGCACTGAAGCTTTCTTT. The rearrangement joins TRBV19 to TRBJ1-1, with 7 positions matching TRBD1. The V gene's germline CDR1 is LNHDA and CDR2 SQIVND (reference sequence). Germline trimming cut 5 bases from V and 4 bases from J; bases unmatched to any gene: 7. This CDR3 is built from 14 residues.

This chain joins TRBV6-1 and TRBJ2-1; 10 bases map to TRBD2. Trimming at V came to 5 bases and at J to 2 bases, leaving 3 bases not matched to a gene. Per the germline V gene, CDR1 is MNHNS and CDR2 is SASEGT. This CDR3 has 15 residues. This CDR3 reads CASSFSGGTYNEQFF. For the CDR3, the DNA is TGTGCCAGCAGTTTTAGCGGGGGGACCTACAATGAGCAGTTCTTC.

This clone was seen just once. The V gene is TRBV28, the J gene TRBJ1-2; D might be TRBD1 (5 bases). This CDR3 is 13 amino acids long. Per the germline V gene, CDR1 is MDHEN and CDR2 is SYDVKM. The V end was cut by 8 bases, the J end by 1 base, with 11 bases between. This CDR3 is CASLNQGNYGYTF. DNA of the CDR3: TGTGCCAGCTTAAACCAGGGTAACTATGGCTACACCTTC.

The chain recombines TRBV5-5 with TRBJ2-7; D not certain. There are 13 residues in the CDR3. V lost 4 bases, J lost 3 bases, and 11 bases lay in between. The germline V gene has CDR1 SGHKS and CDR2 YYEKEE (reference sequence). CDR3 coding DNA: TGTGCCAGCAGCCCCCTCGGAGACTACGAGCAGTACTTC. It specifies CASSPLGDYEQYF.

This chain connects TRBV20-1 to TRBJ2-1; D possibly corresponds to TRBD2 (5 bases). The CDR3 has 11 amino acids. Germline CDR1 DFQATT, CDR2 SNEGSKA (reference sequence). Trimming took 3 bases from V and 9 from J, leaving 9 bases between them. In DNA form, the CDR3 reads TGCAGTGCTAGGAGGGATCCTGAGCAGTTCTTC. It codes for CSARRDPEQFF.

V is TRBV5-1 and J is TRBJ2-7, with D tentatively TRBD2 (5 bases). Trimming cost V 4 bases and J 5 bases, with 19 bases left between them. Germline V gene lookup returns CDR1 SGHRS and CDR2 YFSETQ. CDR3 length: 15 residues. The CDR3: CASSSASTRVNEQYF. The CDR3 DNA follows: TGCGCCAGCAGCAGTGCGTCGACGAGGGTGAACGAGCAGTACTTC.

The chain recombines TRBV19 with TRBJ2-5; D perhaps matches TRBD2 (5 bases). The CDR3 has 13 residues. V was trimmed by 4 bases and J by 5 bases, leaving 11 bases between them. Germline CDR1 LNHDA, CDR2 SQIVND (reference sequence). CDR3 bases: TGTGCCAGTAGTAGAGGTGGCGGGGAGACCCAGTACTTC. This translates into CASSRGGGETQYF.

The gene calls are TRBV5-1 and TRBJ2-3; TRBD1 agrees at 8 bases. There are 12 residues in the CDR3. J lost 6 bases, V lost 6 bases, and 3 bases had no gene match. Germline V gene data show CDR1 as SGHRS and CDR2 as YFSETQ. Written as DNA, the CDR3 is TGCGCCAGCAAACAGGGGGAGGATACGCAGTATTTT. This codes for CASKQGEDTQYF.